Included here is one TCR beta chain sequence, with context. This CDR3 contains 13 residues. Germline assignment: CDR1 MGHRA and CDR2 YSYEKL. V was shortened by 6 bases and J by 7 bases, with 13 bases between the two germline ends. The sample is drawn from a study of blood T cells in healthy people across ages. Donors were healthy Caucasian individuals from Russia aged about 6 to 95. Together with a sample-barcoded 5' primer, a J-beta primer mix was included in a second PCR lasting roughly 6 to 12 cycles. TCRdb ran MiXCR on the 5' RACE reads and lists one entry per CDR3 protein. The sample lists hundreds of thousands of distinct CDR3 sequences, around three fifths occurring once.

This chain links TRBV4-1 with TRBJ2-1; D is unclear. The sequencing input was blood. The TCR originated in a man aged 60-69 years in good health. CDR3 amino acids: CASSLSPVNEQFF. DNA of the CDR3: TGCGCCAGCAGTCTGTCCCCTGTGAATGAGCAGTTCTTC.